The clone carrying this T cell receptor (beta chain) came up many times. TCRdb re-called the 5' RACE reads through MiXCR, storing one row per CDR3 protein. The sample carries 25,000 to 40,000 distinct CDR3 sequences, about 1.6% recorded once. The CDR3 length is 14 residues. Germline trimming cut 5 bases from V and 2 bases from J; bases unmatched to any gene: 2. Germline V gene data show CDR1 as ENHRY and CDR2 as SYGVKD. The data stem from a study of neurological immune-mediated disorders. The receptor was isolated from a woman aged 30 to 39 with multiple sclerosis. The V and J genes are TRBV10-3 and TRBJ1-5; 8 bases match TRBD1. The sample was PBMCs. CDR3 DNA sequence: TGTGCCATCAGTCCGGGACAGGGCAATCAGCCCCAGCATTTT. This gives the protein CAISPGQGNQPQHF.